The present entry profiles one T cell receptor (beta chain) with its context. The antigen remains undetermined. Noted treatment: oral pan-JAK inhibitor, 5-10 mg twice daily. In germline, CDR1 is SGHTA, CDR2 FQGNSA. The CDR3 is made up of 13 amino acids. V was pared by 4 bases and J by 3 bases, with 9 bases between. cDNA serving as the sequencing template came from extracted, reverse transcribed RNA. Clones were sequenced by immunoSEQ multiplex PCR, and TCRdb holds only the in-frame ones, with some missing. This sample has about 250,000 clones, with around three fifths found just once. The data derive from a study of CD8+ T cells in alopecia areata. Study background: Treated patients swallowed 5 to 10 mg of oral tofacitinib twice daily. Severity scores in treated patients reflected the percentage of scalp affected. Study-level findings and limits: Normal scalp showed lower clonality than lesional scalp, especially alopecia totalis/universalis. Amid tofacitinib therapy, many expanded lesional clones stayed present in scalp and blood.

The sequencing here drew on CD4+ T cells sorted from blood, taken at approximately week 51, from a patient treated with tofacitinib. The chain employs TRBV7-2 and TRBJ2-5; no firm D call. This TCR came from a human donor with alopecia areata. The CDR3 sequence: CASSSDREETQYF. The CDR3 DNA follows: TGTGCCAGCAGCTCGGACCGGGAAGAGACCCAGTACTTC.